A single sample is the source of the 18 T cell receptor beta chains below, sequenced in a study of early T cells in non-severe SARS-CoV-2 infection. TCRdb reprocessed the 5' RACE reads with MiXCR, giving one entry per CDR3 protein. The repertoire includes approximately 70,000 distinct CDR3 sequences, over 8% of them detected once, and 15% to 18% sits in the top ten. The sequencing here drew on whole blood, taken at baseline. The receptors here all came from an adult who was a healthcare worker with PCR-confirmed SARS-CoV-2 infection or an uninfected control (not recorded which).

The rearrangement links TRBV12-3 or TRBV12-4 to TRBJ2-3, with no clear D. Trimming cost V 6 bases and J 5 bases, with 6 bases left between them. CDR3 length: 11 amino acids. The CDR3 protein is CASSRIDTQYF. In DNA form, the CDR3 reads TGTGCCAGCAGCCGAATAGATACGCAGTATTTT.

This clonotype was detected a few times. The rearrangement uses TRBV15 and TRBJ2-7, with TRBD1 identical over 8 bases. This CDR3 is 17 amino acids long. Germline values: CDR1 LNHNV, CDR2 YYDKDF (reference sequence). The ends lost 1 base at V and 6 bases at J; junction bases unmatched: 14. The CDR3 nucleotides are TGTGCCACCAGCAGAGGGGGACAGGCAAGCCGGACCTCCGAGCAGTACTTC. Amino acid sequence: CATSRGGQASRTSEQYF.

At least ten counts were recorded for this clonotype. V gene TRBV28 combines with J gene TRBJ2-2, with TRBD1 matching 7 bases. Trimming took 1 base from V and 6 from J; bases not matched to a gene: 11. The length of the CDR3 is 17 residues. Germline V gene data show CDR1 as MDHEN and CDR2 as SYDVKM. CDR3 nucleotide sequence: TGTGCCAGCAGTTTATCCTTGACAGGGCCATCAGCCGGGGAGCTGTTTTTT. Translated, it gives CASSLSLTGPSAGELFF.

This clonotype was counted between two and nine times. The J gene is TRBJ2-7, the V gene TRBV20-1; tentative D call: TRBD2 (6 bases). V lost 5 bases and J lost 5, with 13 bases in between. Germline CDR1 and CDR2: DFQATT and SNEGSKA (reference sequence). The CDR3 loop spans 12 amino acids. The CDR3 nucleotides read TGCAGTGCTCTGCGGGGTGTGAACGAGCAGTACTTC. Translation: CSALRGVNEQYF.

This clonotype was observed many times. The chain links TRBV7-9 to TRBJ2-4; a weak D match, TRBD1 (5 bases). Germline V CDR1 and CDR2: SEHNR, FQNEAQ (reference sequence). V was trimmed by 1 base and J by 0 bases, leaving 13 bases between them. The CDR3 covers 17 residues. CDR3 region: CASSLVLTALAKNIQYF. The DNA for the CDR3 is TGTGCCAGCAGCTTAGTATTGACAGCATTAGCCAAAAACATTCAGTACTTC.

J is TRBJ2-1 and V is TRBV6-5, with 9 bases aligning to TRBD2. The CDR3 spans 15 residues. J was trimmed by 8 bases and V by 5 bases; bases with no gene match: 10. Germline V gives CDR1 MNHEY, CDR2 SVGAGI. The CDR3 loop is CASSTDSGRRYEQFF. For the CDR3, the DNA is TGTGCCAGCAGTACGGATAGCGGGAGACGGTATGAGCAGTTCTTC.

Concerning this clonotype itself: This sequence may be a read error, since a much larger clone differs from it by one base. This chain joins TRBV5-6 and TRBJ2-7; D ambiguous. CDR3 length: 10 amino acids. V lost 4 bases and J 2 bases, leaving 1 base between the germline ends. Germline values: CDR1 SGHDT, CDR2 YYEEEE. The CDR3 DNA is TGTGCCAGCAGCCCCTACGAGCAGTACTTC. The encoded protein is CASSPYEQYF. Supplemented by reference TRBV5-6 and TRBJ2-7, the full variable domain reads DAGVTQSPTHLIKTRGQQVTLRCSPKSGHDTVSWYQQALGQGPQFIFQYYEEEERQRGNFPDRFSGHQFPNYSSELNVNALLLGDSALYLCASSPYEQYFGPGTRLTVT.

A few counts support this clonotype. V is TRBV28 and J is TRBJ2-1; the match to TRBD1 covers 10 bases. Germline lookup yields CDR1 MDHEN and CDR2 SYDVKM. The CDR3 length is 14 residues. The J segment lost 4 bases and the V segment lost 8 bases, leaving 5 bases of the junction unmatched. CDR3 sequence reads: CASGGQGVYNEQFF. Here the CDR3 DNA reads TGTGCCAGCGGCGGACAGGGGGTGTACAATGAGCAGTTCTTC.

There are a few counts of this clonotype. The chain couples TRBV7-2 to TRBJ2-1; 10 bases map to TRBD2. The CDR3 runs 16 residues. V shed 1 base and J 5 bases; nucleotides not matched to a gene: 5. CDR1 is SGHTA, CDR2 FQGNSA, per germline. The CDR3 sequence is CASSLVWTSGDNEQFF. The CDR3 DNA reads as TGTGCCAGCAGCTTAGTGTGGACTAGCGGTGACAATGAGCAGTTCTTC.

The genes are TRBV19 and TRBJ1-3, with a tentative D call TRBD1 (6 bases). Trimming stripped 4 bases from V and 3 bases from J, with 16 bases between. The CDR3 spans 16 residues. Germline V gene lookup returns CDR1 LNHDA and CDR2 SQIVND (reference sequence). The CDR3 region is CASSTSDRAGGNTIYF. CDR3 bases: TGTGCCAGTAGTACCTCGGACAGAGCCGGTGGAAACACCATATATTTT. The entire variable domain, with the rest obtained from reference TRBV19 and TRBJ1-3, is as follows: DGGITQSPKYLFRKEGQNVTLSCEQNLNHDAMYWYRQDPGQGLRLIYYSQIVNDFQKGDIAEGYSVSREKKESFPLTVTSAQKNPTAFYLCASSTSDRAGGNTIYFGEGSWLTVV.

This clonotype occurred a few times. The CDR3 region has the DNA TGTGCCAGCAGCCTGAGGGCCGGGACAGGGATCCTTGGCTACACCTTC. Translating it yields CASSLRAGTGILGYTF. The chain joins TRBV3-1 to TRBJ1-2; the match to TRBD1 covers 9 bases. Germline CDR1 reads LGHDT; CDR2 reads YNNKEL (reference sequence). The CDR3 runs to 16 residues. V lost 4 bases and J lost 7; bases outside the gene matches: 13.

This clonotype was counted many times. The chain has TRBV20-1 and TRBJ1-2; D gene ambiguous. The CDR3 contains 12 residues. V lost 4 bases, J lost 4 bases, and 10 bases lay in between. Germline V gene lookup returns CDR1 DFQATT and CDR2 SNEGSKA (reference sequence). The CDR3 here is CSATGLSYGYTF. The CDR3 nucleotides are TGCAGTGCTACAGGTTTATCCTATGGCTACACCTTC.

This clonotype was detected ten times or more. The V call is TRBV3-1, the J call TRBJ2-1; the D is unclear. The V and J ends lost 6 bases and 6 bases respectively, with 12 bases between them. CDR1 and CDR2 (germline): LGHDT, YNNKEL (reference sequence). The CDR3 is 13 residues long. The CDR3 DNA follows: TGTGCCAGCAGACCACCCTCTAGCAATGAGCAGTTCTTC. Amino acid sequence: CASRPPSSNEQFF.

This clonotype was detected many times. The CDR3 reads CASSPEFRTSGEQYF. The CDR3 DNA reads TGTGCCAGCAGCCCCGAATTCAGGACTAGCGGCGAGCAGTACTTC. The genes are TRBV6-5 and TRBJ2-7, with 10 bases lining up with TRBD2. Per germline, CDR1 MNHEY and CDR2 SVGAGI. With V trimmed by 6 bases and J by 6 bases, 11 bases remained unmatched. CDR3 length equals 15 residues.

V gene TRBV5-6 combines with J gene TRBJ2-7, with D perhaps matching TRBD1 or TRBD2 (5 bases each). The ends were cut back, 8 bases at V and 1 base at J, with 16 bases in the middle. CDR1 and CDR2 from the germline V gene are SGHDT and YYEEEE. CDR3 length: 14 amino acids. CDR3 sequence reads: CASSPSWGSYEQYF. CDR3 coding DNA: TGTGCCAGTTCCCCCAGTTGGGGGTCCTACGAGCAGTACTTC.

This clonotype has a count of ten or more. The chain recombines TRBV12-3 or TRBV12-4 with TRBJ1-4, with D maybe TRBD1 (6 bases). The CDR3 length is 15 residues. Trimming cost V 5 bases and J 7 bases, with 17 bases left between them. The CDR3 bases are TGTGCCAGCAGTGGCCCGCAGGGGCGAGGTGAAAAACTGTTTTTT. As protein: CASSGPQGRGEKLFF.

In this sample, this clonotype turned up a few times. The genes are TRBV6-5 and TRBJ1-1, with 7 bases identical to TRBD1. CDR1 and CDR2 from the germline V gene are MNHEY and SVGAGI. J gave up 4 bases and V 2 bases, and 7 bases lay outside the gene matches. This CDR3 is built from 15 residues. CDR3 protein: CASSYTATGVTEAFF. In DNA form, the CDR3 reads TGTGCCAGCAGTTACACGGCAACAGGGGTCACTGAAGCTTTCTTT.

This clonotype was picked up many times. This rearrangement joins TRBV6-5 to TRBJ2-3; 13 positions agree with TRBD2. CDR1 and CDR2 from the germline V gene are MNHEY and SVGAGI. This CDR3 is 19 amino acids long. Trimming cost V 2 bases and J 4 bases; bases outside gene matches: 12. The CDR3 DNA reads TGTGCCAGCAGTTACATTACCCGAGGACTAGCGGGAGTGGCAGATACGCAGTATTTT. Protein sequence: CASSYITRGLAGVADTQYF.